The T cell receptor beta chain under discussion was sequenced for a study of tumor-infiltrating lymphocytes in localized non-small cell lung cancer. Study at large: The cohort mixed smokers and never-smokers, several histologies, and some post-neoadjuvant-chemotherapy samples. From each patient, both tumor and uninvolved lung, non-adjacent to tumor, were sampled.

Measured with immunoSEQ multiplex PCR; TCRdb has only the in-frame clones, and not every one. The sample lists tens of thousands of clones; around two thirds were seen once. V was pared by 0 bases and J by 9 bases, with 12 bases between. CDR3 length: 13 amino acids. Germline CDR1 and CDR2: SGHDN and FVKESK. The gene calls are TRBV14 and TRBJ2-7; D possibly uses TRBD1 or TRBD2 (5 bases each). The sample consisted of lung tumor tissue. The clonotype was recovered from a human donor with non-small cell lung cancer. CDR3 sequence: CASSQDQRGRQYF. The CDR3 DNA sequence: TGTGCCAGCAGCCAAGATCAGAGGGGTCGGCAGTACTTC.